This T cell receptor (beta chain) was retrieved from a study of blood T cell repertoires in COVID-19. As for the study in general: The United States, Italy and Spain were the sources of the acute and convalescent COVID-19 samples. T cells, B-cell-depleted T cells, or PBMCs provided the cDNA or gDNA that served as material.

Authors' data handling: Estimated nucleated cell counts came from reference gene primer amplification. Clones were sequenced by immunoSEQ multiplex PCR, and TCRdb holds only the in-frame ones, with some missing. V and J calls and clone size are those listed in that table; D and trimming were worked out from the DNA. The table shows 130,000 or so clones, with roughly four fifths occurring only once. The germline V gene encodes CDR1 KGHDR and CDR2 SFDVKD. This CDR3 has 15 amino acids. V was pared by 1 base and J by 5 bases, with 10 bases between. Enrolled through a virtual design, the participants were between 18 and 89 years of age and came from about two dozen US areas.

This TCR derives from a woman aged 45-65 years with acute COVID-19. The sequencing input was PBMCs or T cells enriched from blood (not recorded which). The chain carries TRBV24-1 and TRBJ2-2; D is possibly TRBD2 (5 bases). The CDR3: CATSDFPPGTGELFF. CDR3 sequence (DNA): TGTGCCACCAGTGATTTTCCCCCGGGAACCGGGGAGCTGTTTTTT.